Listed below are T cell receptor beta chains from one sample, sequenced in a study of CD8 T cells in Susac syndrome. MiXCR was run by TCRdb on the immunoSEQ multiplex PCR reads, yielding one entry per CDR3 protein. Of 330,000 or so distinct CDR3 sequences in the sample, roughly 85% are singletons; the top ten hold roughly 0.22%. The sample consisted of CD8+ T cells from PBMCs. These receptors originate from a human donor with multiple sclerosis. Each CDR3 is given with its conserved first and last residue. The order of the fields is J gene, D gene, V gene, clone size, CDR3 protein, CDR3 DNA. D genes are given only for firm matches. Size tells how often a clone was seen (once, few, many) or the class of an expanded clone, and some rows leave it out.

J: TRBJ2-7
D: -
V: TRBV7-9
size: -
CDR3: CASSIPGHSYEQYF
DNA: TGTGCCAGCAGCATTCCGGGCCATTCCTACGAGCAGTACTTC

J: TRBJ2-7
D: TRBD2
V: TRBV27
size: -
CDR3: CATEPRGSGNSYEQYF
DNA: TGTGCCACCGAACCCCGGGGTAGCGGGAACTCCTACGAGCAGTACTTC

J: TRBJ2-7
D: TRBD2
V: TRBV9
size: -
CDR3: CASSDVGGLAGGSYEQYF
DNA: TGTGCCAGCAGCGACGTCGGGGGACTAGCGGGAGGTTCCTACGAGCAGTACTTC

J: TRBJ2-4
D: -
V: TRBV7-2
size: -
CDR3: CASSPRVQVNIQYF
DNA: TGTGCCAGCAGCCCCCGGGTGCAAGTAAACATTCAGTACTTC

J: TRBJ2-2
D: -
V: TRBV15
size: -
CDR3: CATSRELRGTNTGELFF
DNA: TGTGCCACCAGCAGAGAACTCCGGGGTACGAACACCGGGGAGCTGTTTTTT

J: TRBJ1-1
D: TRBD1
V: TRBV6-2/TRBV6-3
size: once
CDR3: CASRGQGVSEAFF
DNA: TGTGCCAGCAGAGGACAGGGGGTCTCTGAAGCTTTCTTT

J: TRBJ2-7
D: -
V: TRBV7-9
size: -
CDR3: CASSFPGVEQYF
DNA: TGTGCCAGCAGCTTTCCAGGGGTTGAGCAGTACTTC

J: TRBJ2-5
D: -
V: TRBV30
size: -
CDR3: CAWTRGRETQYF
DNA: TGTGCCTGGACACGGGGCCGGGAGACCCAGTACTTC

J: TRBJ2-7
D: -
V: TRBV5-1
size: -
CDR3: CASSFDRHTSYEQYF
DNA: TGCGCCAGCAGCTTTGACAGACACACATCCTACGAGCAGTACTTC

J: TRBJ1-1
D: -
V: TRBV28
size: -
CDR3: CASSFLRSDTEAFF
DNA: TGTGCCAGCAGTTTCCTCCGCTCTGACACTGAAGCTTTCTTT

J: TRBJ2-2
D: -
V: TRBV6-5
size: -
CDR3: CASSYPLLGTGELFF
DNA: TGTGCCAGCAGTTACCCCTTGTTGGGCACCGGGGAGCTGTTTTTT

J: TRBJ2-3
D: TRBD1
V: TRBV24-1
size: once
CDR3: CATSVSGGRDTDTQYF
DNA: TGTGCCACCAGTGTCTCAGGGGGCCGGGACACAGATACGCAGTATTTT

J: TRBJ2-5
D: -
V: TRBV15
size: -
CDR3: CATSRDLGPRSQETQYF
DNA: TGTGCCACCAGCAGAGACCTGGGGCCCCGCAGCCAAGAGACCCAGTACTTC

J: TRBJ1-1
D: -
V: TRBV28
size: -
CDR3: CASSFGQEAFF
DNA: TGTGCCAGCAGTTTCGGACAGGAAGCTTTCTTT

J: TRBJ2-2
D: TRBD1
V: TRBV10-3
size: -
CDR3: CATRTGTGELFF
DNA: TGTGCCACCAGGACAGGGACCGGGGAGCTGTTTTTT

J: TRBJ2-1
D: TRBD2
V: TRBV29-1
size: -
CDR3: CSVEGGTSGRTYNEQFF
DNA: TGCAGCGTTGAGGGGGGGACTAGCGGGAGAACCTACAATGAGCAGTTCTTC

J: TRBJ2-7
D: -
V: TRBV20-1
size: -
CDR3: CSAREGQIYEQYF
DNA: TGCAGTGCTAGGGAGGGACAGATATACGAGCAGTACTTC

J: TRBJ1-2
D: TRBD1
V: TRBV4-3
size: -
CDR3: CASSQELSILGQAVYGYTF
DNA: TGCGCCAGCAGCCAAGAGCTGAGTATCCTGGGACAGGCCGTCTATGGCTACACCTTC

J: TRBJ2-7
D: -
V: TRBV21-1
size: -
CDR3: CASSLLRGAYGQYF
DNA: TGTGCCAGCAGCTTACTCAGGGGGGCCTACGGGCAGTACTTC

J: TRBJ1-3
D: -
V: TRBV30
size: -
CDR3: CASRPSSGNTIYF
DNA: TGTGCCTCCAGACCGAGCTCTGGAAACACCATATATTTT

J: TRBJ2-7
D: -
V: TRBV24-1
size: -
CDR3: CATSDGTSTYEQYF
DNA: TGTGCCACCAGTGATGGGACGTCCACCTACGAGCAGTACTTC

J: TRBJ1-2
D: TRBD1
V: TRBV28
size: -
CDR3: CASSLTGVRVGYTF
DNA: TGTGCCAGCAGTTTGACAGGGGTTCGGGTTGGCTACACCTTC

J: TRBJ2-1
D: TRBD2
V: TRBV27
size: -
CDR3: CASSTGQTSRNEQFF
DNA: TGTGCCAGCAGCACAGGCCAGACTAGCCGCAATGAGCAGTTCTTC

J: TRBJ2-7
D: -
V: TRBV7-9
size: few
CDR3: CASSLAETAEQYF
DNA: TGTGCCAGCAGCTTAGCAGAGACGGCCGAGCAGTACTTC

J: TRBJ1-4
D: TRBD1
V: TRBV2
size: -
CDR3: CASSVDTGQATEKLFF
DNA: TGTGCCAGCAGTGTTGATACGGGACAGGCAACTGAAAAACTGTTTTTT

J: TRBJ2-3
D: -
V: TRBV28
size: -
CDR3: CASSLSSGLPPDTQYF
DNA: TGTGCCAGCAGTTTATCATCGGGGTTACCCCCAGATACGCAGTATTTT

J: TRBJ1-1
D: -
V: TRBV19
size: -
CDR3: CASSSDPLGDTEAFF
DNA: TGTGCCAGTAGTTCAGATCCTCTTGGGGACACTGAAGCTTTCTTT

J: TRBJ2-7
D: TRBD2
V: TRBV4-3
size: -
CDR3: CASSQDSGSSYEQYF
DNA: TGCGCCAGCAGCCAAGATAGCGGGAGTAGCTACGAGCAGTACTTC

J: TRBJ2-2
D: TRBD2
V: TRBV12-3/TRBV12-4
size: -
CDR3: CASKSAGEFGGELFF
DNA: TGTGCCAGCAAAAGCGCGGGAGAATTTGGCGGGGAGCTGTTTTTT

J: TRBJ2-3
D: -
V: TRBV28
size: -
CDR3: CASLGRSFFTDTQYF
DNA: TGTGCCAGCCTTGGCAGGTCTTTTTTCACAGATACGCAGTATTTT

J: TRBJ1-1
D: -
V: TRBV5-4
size: -
CDR3: CASSLGSVDRQATEAFF
DNA: TGTGCCAGCAGCTTGGGTTCGGTCGACAGACAAGCCACTGAAGCTTTCTTT

J: TRBJ2-3
D: TRBD1
V: TRBV20-1
size: -
CDR3: CSAETPDRQGMITQYF
DNA: TGCAGTGCCGAAACCCCTGACCGACAGGGAATGATTACGCAGTATTTT

J: TRBJ1-1
D: -
V: TRBV11-2
size: -
CDR3: CASSLFTGRTEAFF
DNA: TGTGCCAGCAGCCTCTTCACCGGGAGGACTGAAGCTTTCTTT

J: TRBJ2-2
D: -
V: TRBV19
size: -
CDR3: CASSELTSTGELFF
DNA: TGTGCCAGTTCGGAACTGACGAGCACCGGGGAGCTGTTTTTT

J: TRBJ2-1
D: TRBD2
V: TRBV28
size: -
CDR3: CASSWWTSGRGKDNEQFF
DNA: TGTGCCAGCAGCTGGTGGACTAGCGGGAGGGGGAAGGACAATGAGCAGTTCTTC

J: TRBJ2-3
D: -
V: TRBV4-2
size: -
CDR3: CASSQGVGGRGGRTDTQYF
DNA: TGTGCCAGCAGCCAAGGGGTGGGGGGCAGAGGAGGTCGCACAGATACGCAGTATTTT

J: TRBJ2-1
D: -
V: TRBV15
size: -
CDR3: CATSSGDGEQFF
DNA: TGTGCCACCAGCAGCGGGGACGGTGAGCAGTTCTTC

J: TRBJ1-2
D: -
V: TRBV29-1
size: -
CDR3: CSEEDLKGYGYTF
DNA: TGCAGCGAGGAGGATCTCAAAGGGTACGGCTACACCTTC

J: TRBJ1-2
D: -
V: TRBV6-5
size: -
CDR3: CASSYSSPFGSYGYTF
DNA: TGTGCCAGCAGTTACTCTTCCCCGTTTGGTTCGTATGGCTACACCTTC

J: TRBJ2-1
D: -
V: TRBV27
size: once
CDR3: CASSLSGVPRVNEQFF
DNA: TGTGCCAGCAGTTTATCTGGGGTACCCCGGGTCAATGAGCAGTTCTTC